The 9 T cell receptor beta chains in this list originate from one sample, sequenced in a study of T cell responses to AZD1222 COVID-19 vaccine. Sequenced by immunoSEQ multiplex PCR; TCRdb stores in-frame clones only, minus some. The data show roughly 93,000 clones, approximately 86% seen once. The sequencing used peripheral blood, collected on day 0 of AZD1222 vaccination. The receptor source for this set is an adult in good health.

This chain uses TRBV15 with TRBJ2-5, with 10 bases matching TRBD1. V trimming: 2 bases; J trimming: 2 bases; junction bases outside the gene matches: 8. The germline V gene has CDR1 LNHNV and CDR2 YYDKDF (reference sequence). This CDR3 region has 17 residues. The CDR3: CATSRPTWTGGQETQYF. As DNA, the CDR3 is TGTGCCACCAGCAGACCGACTTGGACAGGGGGACAAGAGACCCAGTACTTC.

This chain connects TRBV19 to TRBJ2-7, with D perhaps TRBD2 (6 bases). V was pared by 5 bases and J by 0 bases, with 11 bases between. Germline CDR1 is LNHDA and CDR2 is SQIVND (reference sequence). The CDR3 consists of 14 residues. CDR3 amino acids: CASSPGTYSYEQYF. The CDR3 nucleotides read TGTGCCAGTAGTCCCGGGACTTACTCCTACGAGCAGTACTTC.

This chain connects TRBV24-1 to TRBJ2-3; D not certain. The length of the CDR3 is 13 residues. Germline V lookup: CDR1 KGHDR, CDR2 SFDVKD. Trimming removed 4 bases from V and 2 bases from J, with 6 bases in between. CDR3 bases: TGTGCCACCAGTGAACCAAACACAGATACGCAGTATTTT. Translating gives CATSEPNTDTQYF.

The genes are TRBV7-6 and TRBJ1-2, with D uncertain. Germline V gene lookup returns CDR1 SGHVS and CDR2 FNYEAQ. The CDR3 runs to 13 residues. Trimming pared 1 base from V and 4 bases from J, leaving 7 bases between. The chain's CDR3 is CASSLGFIYGYTF. CDR3 DNA sequence: TGTGCCAGCAGCTTAGGTTTTATCTATGGCTACACCTTC.

The chain recombines TRBV10-2 with TRBJ2-7; D remains ambiguous. Germline CDR1 WSHSY, CDR2 SAAADI. V lost 4 bases and J 5 bases, leaving 9 bases between the germline ends. The CDR3 spans 12 residues. Written as DNA, the CDR3 is TGCGCCAGCAGTGCTTCTGGGAACGAGCAGTACTTC. Encoded protein: CASSASGNEQYF.

The J gene is TRBJ2-1, the V gene TRBV19; TRBD2 agrees at 9 bases. CDR3 size: 15 residues. V dropped 4 bases and J dropped 3; count of bases not matched to a gene: 4. Germline lookup yields CDR1 LNHDA and CDR2 SQIVND (reference sequence). CDR3 nucleotides: TGTGCCAGTAGTAAGACTAGCGGCCTCTACAATGAGCAGTTCTTC. It codes for CASSKTSGLYNEQFF.

The CDR3 DNA sequence: TGTGCCAGTAGTGAGTCCATGGCAGATACGCAGTATTTT. Protein sequence: CASSESMADTQYF. The chain has TRBV19 and TRBJ2-3; D gene ambiguous. Germline CDR1 LNHDA, CDR2 SQIVND (reference sequence). The CDR3 extends over 13 amino acids. The V end was cut by 5 bases, the J end by 4 bases, with 10 bases between. Using reference TRBV19 and TRBJ2-3 for the parts outside the CDR3, the full variable domain is DGGITQSPKYLFRKEGQNVTLSCEQNLNHDAMYWYRQDPGQGLRLIYYSQIVNDFQKGDIAEGYSVSREKKESFPLTVTSAQKNPTAFYLCASSESMADTQYFGPGTRLTVL.

For the CDR3, the DNA is TGTGCCAGCAGCTTACCGGGACAGGGCCAAGAGACCCAGTACTTC. This translates into CASSLPGQGQETQYF. The rearrangement uses TRBV13 and TRBJ2-5; 9 nucleotides align to TRBD1. Per germline, CDR1 PRHDT and CDR2 FYEKMQ (reference sequence). V lost 2 bases to trimming and J lost 1 base; unmatched junction nucleotides: 2. The CDR3 totals 15 residues.

CDR3 DNA sequence: TGTGCCAGCAGCCAAGATTTAACAGGATGGTACGAGCAGTACTTC. Its protein is CASSQDLTGWYEQYF. The V call is TRBV4-2, the J call TRBJ2-7; tentatively, D is TRBD1 (5 bases). Germline V gene lookup returns CDR1 LGHNA and CDR2 YNFKEQ. The CDR3 spans 15 residues. Trimming shortened V by 0 bases and J by 4 bases, and 13 bases separated the two germline ends.